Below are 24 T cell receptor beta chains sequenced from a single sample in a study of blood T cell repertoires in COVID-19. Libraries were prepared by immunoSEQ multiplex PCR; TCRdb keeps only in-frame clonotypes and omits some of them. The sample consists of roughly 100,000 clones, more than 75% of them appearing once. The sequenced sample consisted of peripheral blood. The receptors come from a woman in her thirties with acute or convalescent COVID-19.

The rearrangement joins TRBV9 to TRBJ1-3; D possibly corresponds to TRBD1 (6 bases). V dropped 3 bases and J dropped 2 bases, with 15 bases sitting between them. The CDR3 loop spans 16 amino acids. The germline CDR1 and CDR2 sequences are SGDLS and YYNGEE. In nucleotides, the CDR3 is TGTGCCAGCAGCGCCCAACAGGGATTCGCTGGAAACACCATATATTTT. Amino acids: CASSAQQGFAGNTIYF.

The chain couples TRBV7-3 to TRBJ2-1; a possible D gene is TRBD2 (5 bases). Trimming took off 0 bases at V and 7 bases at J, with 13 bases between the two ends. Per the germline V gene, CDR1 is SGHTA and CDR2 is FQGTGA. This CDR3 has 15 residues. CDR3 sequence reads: CASSLTAGRSNEQFF. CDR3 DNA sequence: TGTGCCAGCAGCTTAACTGCGGGTCGGAGTAATGAGCAGTTCTTC.

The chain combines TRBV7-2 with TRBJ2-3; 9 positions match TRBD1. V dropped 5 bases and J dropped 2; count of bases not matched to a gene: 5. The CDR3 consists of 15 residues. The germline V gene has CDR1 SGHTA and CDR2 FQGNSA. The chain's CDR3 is CASSRTGVNTDTQYF. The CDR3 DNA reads TGTGCCAGCAGCCGGACAGGGGTAAACACAGATACGCAGTATTTT.

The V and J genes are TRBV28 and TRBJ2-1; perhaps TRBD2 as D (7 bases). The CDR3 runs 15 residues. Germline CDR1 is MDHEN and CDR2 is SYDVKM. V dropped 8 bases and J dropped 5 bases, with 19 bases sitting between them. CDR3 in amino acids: CASRKGGGIHNEQFF. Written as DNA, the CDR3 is TGTGCCAGCCGAAAAGGGGGAGGGATCCACAATGAGCAGTTCTTC.

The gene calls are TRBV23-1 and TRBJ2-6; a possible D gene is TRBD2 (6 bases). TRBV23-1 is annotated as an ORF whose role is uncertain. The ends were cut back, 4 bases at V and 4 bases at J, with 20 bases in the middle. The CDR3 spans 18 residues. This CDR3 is CASSLRGRSAGGANVLTF. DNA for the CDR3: TGCGCCAGCAGTCTGAGGGGTCGGAGTGCGGGAGGGGCCAACGTCCTGACTTTC.

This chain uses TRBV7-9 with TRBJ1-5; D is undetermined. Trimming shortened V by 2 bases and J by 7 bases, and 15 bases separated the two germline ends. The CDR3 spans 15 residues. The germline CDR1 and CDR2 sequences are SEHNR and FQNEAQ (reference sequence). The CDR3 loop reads CASSLSGIDGQPQHF. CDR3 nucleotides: TGTGCCAGCAGCTTATCCGGGATTGATGGCCAGCCCCAGCATTTT. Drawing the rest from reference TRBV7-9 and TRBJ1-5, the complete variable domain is DTGVSQNPRHKITKRGQNVTFRCDPISEHNRLYWYRQTLGQGPEFLTYFQNEAQLEKSRLLSDRFSAERPKGSFSTLEIQRTEQGDSAMYLCASSLSGIDGQPQHFGDGTRLSIL.

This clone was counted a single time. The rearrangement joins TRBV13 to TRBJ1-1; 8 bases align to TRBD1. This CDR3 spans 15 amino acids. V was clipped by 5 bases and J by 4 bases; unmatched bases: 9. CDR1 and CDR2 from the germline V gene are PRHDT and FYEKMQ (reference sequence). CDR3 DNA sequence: TGTGCCAGCAGCCCTCGCGGGACAGGAGTCACTGAAGCTTTCTTT. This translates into CASSPRGTGVTEAFF.

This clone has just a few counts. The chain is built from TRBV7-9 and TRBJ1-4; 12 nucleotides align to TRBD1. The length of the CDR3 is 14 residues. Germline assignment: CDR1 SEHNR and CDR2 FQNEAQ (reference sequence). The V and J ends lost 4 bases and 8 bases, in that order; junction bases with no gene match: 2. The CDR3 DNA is TGTGCCAGCAGCTGGGGGACAGGGGGCGAAAAACTGTTTTTT. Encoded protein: CASSWGTGGEKLFF. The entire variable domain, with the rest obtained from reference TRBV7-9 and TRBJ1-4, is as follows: DTGVSQNPRHKITKRGQNVTFRCDPISEHNRLYWYRQTLGQGPEFLTYFQNEAQLEKSRLLSDRFSAERPKGSFSTLEIQRTEQGDSAMYLCASSWGTGGEKLFFGSGTQLSVL.

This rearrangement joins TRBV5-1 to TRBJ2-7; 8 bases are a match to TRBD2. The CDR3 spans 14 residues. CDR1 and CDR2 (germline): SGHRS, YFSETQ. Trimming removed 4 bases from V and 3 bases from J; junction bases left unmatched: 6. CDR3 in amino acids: CASSVRGGGYEQYF. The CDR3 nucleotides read TGCGCCAGCAGCGTACGGGGGGGCGGCTACGAGCAGTACTTC.

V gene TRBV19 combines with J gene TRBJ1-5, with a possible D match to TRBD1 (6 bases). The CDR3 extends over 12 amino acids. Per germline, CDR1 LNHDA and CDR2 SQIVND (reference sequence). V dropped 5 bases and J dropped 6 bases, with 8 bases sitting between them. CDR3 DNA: TGTGCCAGTAGTTACAGGGCTCAGCCCCAGCATTTT. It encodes CASSYRAQPQHF.

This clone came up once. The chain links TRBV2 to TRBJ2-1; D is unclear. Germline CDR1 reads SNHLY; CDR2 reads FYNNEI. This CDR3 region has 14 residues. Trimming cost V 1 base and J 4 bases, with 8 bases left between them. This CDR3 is CASSEGLWYNEQFF. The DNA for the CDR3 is TGTGCCAGCAGTGAAGGGCTTTGGTACAATGAGCAGTTCTTC.

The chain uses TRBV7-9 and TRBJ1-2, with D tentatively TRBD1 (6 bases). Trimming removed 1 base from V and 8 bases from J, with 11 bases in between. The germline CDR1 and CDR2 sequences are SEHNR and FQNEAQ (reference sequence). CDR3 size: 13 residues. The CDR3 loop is CASSLVQGFGYTF. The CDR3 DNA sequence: TGTGCCAGCAGCTTAGTTCAGGGGTTCGGCTACACCTTC.

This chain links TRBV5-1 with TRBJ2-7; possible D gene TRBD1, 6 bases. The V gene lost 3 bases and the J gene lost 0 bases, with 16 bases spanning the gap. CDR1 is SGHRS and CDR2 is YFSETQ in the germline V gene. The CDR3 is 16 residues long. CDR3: CASSSRTVTSSYEQYF. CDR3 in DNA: TGCGCCAGCAGCTCTAGGACAGTTACTAGCTCCTACGAGCAGTACTTC.

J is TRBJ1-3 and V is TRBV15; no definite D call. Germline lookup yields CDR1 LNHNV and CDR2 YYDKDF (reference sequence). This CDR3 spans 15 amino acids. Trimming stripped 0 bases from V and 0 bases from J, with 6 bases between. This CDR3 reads CATSRDGNSGNTIYF. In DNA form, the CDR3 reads TGTGCCACCAGCAGAGACGGGAACTCTGGAAACACCATATATTTT.

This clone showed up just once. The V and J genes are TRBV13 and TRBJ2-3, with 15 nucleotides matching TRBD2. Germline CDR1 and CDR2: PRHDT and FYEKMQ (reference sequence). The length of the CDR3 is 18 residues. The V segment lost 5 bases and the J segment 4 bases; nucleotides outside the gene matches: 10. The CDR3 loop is CASSPYGLAGGLPDTQYF. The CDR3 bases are TGTGCCAGCAGCCCGTATGGACTAGCGGGGGGGCTACCAGATACGCAGTATTTT.

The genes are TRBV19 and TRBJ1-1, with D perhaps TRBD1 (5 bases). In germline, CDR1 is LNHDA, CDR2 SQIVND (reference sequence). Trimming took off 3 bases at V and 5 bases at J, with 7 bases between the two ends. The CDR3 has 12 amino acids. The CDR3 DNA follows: TGTGCCAGTAGTATCGCAGGGACTGAAGCTTTCTTT. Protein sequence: CASSIAGTEAFF.

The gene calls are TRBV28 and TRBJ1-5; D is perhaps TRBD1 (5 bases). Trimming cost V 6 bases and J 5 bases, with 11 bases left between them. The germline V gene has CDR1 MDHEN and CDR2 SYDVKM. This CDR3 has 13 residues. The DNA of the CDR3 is TGTGCCAGCAGCCAGGGAGGGGATCAGCCCCAGCATTTT. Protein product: CASSQGGDQPQHF.

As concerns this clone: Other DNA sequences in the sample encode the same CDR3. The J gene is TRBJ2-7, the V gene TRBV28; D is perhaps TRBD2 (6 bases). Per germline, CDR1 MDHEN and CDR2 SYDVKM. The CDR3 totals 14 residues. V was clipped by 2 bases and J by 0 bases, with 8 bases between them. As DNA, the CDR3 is TGTGCCAGCAGTTTAGGGGGGTCCTCCTACGAGCAGTACTTC. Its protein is CASSLGGSSYEQYF.

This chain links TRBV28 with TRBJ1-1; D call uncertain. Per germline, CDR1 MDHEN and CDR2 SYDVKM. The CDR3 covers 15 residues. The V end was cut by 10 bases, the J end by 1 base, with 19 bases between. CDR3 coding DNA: TGTGCCACCCCTCTTGCCTCCATCGGGAACACTGAAGCTTTCTTT. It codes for CATPLASIGNTEAFF.

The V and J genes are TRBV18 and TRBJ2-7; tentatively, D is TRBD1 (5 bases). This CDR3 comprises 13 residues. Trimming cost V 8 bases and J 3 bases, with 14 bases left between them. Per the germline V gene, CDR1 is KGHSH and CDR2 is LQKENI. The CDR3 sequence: CASKGAGNYEQYF. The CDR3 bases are TGTGCCAGCAAAGGGGCAGGGAACTACGAGCAGTACTTC.

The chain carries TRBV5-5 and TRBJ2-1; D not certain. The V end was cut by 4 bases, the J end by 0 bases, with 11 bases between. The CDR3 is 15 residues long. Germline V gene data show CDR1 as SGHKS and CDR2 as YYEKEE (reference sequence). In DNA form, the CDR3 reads TGTGCCAGCAGCCCTCGGGTGAGCTCCTACAATGAGCAGTTCTTC. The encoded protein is CASSPRVSSYNEQFF.

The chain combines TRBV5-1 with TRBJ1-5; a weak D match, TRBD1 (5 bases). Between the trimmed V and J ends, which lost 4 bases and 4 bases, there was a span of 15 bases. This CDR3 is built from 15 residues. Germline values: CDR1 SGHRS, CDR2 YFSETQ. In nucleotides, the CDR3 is TGCGCCAGCAGCCGAGGGACGGAGGGGAATCAGCCCCAGCATTTT. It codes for CASSRGTEGNQPQHF.

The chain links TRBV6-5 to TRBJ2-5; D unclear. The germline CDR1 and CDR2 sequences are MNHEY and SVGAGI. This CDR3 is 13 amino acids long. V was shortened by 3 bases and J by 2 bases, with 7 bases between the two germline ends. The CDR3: CASSYRRQETQYF. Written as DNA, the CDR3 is TGTGCCAGCAGTTATCGCAGACAAGAGACCCAGTACTTC.

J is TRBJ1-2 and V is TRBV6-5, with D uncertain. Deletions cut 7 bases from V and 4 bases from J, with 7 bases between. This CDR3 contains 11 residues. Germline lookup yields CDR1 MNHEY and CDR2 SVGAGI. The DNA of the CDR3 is TGTGCCAGCACCCTATCCTATGGCTACACCTTC. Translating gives CASTLSYGYTF.